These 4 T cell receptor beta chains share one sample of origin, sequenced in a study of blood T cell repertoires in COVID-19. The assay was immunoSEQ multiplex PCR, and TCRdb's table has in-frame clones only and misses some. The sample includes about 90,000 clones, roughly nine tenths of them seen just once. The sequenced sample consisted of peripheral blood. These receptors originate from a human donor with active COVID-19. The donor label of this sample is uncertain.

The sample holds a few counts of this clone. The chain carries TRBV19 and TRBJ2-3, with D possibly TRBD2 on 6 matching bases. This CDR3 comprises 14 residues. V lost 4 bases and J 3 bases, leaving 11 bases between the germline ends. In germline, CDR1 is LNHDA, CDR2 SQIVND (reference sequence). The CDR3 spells CASSTTGGTDTQYF. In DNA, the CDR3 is TGTGCCAGTAGTACCACAGGAGGGACAGATACGCAGTATTTT.

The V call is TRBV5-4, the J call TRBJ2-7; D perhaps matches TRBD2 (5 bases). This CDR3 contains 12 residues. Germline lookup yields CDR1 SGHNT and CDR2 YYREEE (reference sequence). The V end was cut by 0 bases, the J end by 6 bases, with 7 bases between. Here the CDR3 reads CASSLAGLEQYF. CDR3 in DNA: TGTGCCAGCAGCTTGGCTGGACTCGAGCAGTACTTC.

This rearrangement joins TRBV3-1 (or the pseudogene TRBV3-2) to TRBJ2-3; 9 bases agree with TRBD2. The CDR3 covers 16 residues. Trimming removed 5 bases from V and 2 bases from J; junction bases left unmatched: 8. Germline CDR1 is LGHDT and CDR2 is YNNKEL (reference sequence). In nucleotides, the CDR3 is TGTGCCAGCAGCGCCCTCGCGGGGGGGGTCACAGATACGCAGTATTTT. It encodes CASSALAGGVTDTQYF.

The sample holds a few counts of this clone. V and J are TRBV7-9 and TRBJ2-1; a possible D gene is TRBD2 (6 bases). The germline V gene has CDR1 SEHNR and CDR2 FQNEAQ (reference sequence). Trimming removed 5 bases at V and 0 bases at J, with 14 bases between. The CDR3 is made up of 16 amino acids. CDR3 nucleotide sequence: TGTGCCAGCAGCCCCCCTGGAGGGAGCTCCTACAATGAGCAGTTCTTC. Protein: CASSPPGGSSYNEQFF.